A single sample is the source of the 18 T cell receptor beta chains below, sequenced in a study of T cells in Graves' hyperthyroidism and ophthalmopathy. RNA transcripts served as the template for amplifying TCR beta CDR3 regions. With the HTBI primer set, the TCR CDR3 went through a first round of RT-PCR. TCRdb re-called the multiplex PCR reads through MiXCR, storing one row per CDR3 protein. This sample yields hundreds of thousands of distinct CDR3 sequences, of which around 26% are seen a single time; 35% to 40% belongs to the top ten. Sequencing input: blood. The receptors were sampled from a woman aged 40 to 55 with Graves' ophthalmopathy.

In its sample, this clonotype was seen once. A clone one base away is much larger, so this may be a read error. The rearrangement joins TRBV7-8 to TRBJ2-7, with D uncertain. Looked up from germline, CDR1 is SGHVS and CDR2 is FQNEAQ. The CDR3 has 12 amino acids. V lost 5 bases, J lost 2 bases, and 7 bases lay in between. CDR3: CASSKLPYEQYF. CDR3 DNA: TGTGCCAGCAGCAAACTACCCTACGAGCAGTACTTC.

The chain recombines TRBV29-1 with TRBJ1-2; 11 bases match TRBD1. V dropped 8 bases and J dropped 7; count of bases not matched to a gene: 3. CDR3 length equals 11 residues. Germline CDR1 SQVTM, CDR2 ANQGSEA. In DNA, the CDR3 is TGCAGCCTGGGGACAGGGGGTGGCTACACCTTC. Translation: CSLGTGGGYTF.

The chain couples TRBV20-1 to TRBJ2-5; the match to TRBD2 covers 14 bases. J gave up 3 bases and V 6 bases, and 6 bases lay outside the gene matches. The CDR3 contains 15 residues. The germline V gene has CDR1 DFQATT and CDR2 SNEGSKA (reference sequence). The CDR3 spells CSAGTSGSAEETQYF. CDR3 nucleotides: TGCAGTGCCGGGACTAGCGGGAGTGCGGAAGAGACCCAGTACTTC.

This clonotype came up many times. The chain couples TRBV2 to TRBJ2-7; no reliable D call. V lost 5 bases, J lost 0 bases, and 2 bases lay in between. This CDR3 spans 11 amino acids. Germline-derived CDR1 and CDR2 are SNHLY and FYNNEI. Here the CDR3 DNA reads TGTGCCAGCAGTACCTCCTACGAGCAGTACTTC. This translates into CASSTSYEQYF.

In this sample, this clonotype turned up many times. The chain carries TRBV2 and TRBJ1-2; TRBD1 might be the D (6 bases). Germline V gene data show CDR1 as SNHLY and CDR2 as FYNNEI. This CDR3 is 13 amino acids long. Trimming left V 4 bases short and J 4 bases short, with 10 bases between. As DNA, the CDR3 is TGTGCCAGCAGTGGACAGGCGTCCTATGGCTACACCTTC. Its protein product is CASSGQASYGYTF. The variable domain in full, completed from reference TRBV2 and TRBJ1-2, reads EPEVTQTPSHQVTQMGQEVILRCVPISNHLYFYWYRQILGQKVEFLVSFYNNEISEKSEIFDDQFSVERPDGSNFTLKIRSTKLEDSAMYFCASSGQASYGYTFGSGTRLTVV.

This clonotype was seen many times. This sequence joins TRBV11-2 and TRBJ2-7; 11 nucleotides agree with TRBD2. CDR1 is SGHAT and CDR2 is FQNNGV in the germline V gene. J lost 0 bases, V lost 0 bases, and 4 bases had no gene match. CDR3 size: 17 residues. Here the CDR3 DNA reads TGTGCCAGCAGCTTAGATGACACTAGCGGGAGCTCCTACGAGCAGTACTTC. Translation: CASSLDDTSGSSYEQYF.

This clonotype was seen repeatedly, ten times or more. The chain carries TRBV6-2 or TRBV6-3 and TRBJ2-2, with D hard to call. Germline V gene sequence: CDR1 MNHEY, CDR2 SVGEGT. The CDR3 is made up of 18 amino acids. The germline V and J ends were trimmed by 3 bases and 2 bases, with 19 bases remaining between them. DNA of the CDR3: TGTGCCAGCAGTTATGTTCTCCCTAGTTTCGCCAACACCGGGGAGCTGTTTTTT. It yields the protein CASSYVLPSFANTGELFF.

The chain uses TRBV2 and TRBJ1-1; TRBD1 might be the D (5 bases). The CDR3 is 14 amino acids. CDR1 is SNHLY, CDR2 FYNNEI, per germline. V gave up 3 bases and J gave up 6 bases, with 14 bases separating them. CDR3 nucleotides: TGTGCCAGCAGTGAGAAGGGGCCCCCCGCTGAAGCTTTCTTT. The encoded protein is CASSEKGPPAEAFF.

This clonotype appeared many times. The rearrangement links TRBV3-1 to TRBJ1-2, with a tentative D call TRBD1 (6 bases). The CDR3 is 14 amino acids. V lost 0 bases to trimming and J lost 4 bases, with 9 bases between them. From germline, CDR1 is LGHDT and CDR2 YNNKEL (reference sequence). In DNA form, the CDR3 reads TGTGCCAGCAGCCAAGATACAGGGAGCTATGGCTACACCTTC. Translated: CASSQDTGSYGYTF.

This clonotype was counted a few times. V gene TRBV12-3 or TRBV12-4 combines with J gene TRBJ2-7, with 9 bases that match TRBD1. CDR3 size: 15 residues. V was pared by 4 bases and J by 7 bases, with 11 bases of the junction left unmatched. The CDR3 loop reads CASSSKPGQGREQYF. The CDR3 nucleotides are TGTGCCAGCAGTTCCAAACCGGGACAGGGAAGGGAGCAGTACTTC.

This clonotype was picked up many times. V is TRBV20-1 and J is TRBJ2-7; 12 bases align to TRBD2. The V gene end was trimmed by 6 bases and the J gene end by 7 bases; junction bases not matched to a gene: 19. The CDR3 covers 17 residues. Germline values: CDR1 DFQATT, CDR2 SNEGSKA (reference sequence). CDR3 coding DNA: TGCAGTGCCCCCCTGCCCCTAGCGGGAGGGCCTGGGGGGGAGCAGTACTTC. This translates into CSAPLPLAGGPGGEQYF.

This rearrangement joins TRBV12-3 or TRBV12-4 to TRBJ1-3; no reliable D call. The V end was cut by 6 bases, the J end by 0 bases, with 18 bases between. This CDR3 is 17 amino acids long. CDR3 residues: CASSLLNPSSSGNTIYF. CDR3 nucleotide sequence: TGTGCCAGCAGCCTCTTGAACCCGTCCTCCTCTGGAAACACCATATATTTT.

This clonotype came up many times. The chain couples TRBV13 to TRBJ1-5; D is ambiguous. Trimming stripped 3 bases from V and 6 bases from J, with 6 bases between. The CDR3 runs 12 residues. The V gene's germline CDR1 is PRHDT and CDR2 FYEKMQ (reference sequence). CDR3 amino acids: CASSFGSQPQHF. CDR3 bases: TGTGCCAGCAGCTTTGGGTCTCAGCCCCAGCATTTT.

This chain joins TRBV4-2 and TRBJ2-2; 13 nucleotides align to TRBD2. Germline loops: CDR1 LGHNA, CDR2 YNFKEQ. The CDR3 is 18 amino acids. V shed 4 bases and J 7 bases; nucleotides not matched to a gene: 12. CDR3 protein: CASSRLGLAGVSGGELFF. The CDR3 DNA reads TGTGCCAGCAGCCGCCTAGGACTAGCGGGAGTTTCTGGCGGGGAGCTGTTTTTT.

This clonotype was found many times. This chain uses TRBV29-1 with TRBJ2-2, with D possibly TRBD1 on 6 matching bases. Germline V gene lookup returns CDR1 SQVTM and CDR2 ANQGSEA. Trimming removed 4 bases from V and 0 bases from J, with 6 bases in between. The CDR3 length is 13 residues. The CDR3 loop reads CSVGGPNTGELFF. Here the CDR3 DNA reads TGCAGCGTTGGGGGGCCGAACACCGGGGAGCTGTTTTTT.

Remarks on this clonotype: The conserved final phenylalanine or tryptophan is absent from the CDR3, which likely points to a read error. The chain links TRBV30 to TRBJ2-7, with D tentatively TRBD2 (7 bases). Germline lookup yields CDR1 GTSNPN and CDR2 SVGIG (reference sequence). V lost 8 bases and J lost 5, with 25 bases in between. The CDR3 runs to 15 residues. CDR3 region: CARGEGGSEVHEQYI. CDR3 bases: TGTGCCCGGGGTGAGGGGGGGAGTGAGGTCCACGAGCAGTACATC.

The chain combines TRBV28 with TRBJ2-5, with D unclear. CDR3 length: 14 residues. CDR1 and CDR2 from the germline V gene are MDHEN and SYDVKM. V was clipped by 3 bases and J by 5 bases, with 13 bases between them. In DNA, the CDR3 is TGTGCCAGCAGTTTTGTCTATCAGGATGAGACCCAGTACTTC. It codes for CASSFVYQDETQYF.

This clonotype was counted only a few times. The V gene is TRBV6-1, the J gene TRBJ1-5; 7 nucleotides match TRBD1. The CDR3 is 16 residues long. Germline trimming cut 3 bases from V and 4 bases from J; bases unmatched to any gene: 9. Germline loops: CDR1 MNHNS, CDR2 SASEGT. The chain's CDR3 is CASSDANRGGNQPQHF. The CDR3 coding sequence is TGTGCCAGCAGTGACGCGAACAGGGGAGGGAATCAGCCCCAGCATTTT.